These 8 T cell receptor beta chains originate from one sample sequenced in a study of T cells in localized non-small cell lung cancer. Using immunoSEQ multiplex PCR, the repertoire was profiled, and TCRdb retains in-frame clones only, with some absent. The table shows fewer than 30,000 clones, with about four fifths occurring only once. Specimen: peripheral blood mononuclear cells, collected before any cancer treatment. The receptors derive from a man aged 35-75 years with stage III lung adenocarcinoma.

This rearrangement joins TRBV12-5 to TRBJ1-1; D gene uncertain. This CDR3 contains 13 residues. Trimming took 4 bases from V and 1 from J, leaving 7 bases between them. The germline gives CDR1 LGHNT, CDR2 FRNRAP. Written as DNA, the CDR3 is TGTGCTAGTGGTTCCTCCTCGAACACTGAAGCTTTCTTT. Translation gives CASGSSSNTEAFF. The complete variable domain, with remaining parts taken from reference TRBV12-5 and TRBJ1-1, reads DARVTQTPRHKVTEMGQEVTMRCQPILGHNTVFWYRQTMMQGLELLAYFRNRAPLDDSGMPKDRFSAEMPDATLATLKIQPSEPRDSAVYFCASGSSSNTEAFFGQGTRLTVV.

This clone appeared a single time. This chain uses TRBV11-2 with TRBJ2-5; unclear D gene. V lost 7 bases to trimming and J lost 2 bases, with 8 bases between them. The CDR3 contains 12 residues. Germline V lookup: CDR1 SGHAT, CDR2 FQNNGV. CDR3 residues: CASKGRQETQYF. The CDR3 nucleotides are TGTGCCAGCAAGGGCAGGCAAGAGACCCAGTACTTC.

CDR3 nucleotide sequence: TGTGCCAGCAGGGACACCGCCTACGAGCAGTACTTC. Translated, it gives CASRDTAYEQYF. This rearrangement joins TRBV6-1 to TRBJ2-7, with D possibly TRBD1 on 5 matching bases. With 6 bases removed from V and 2 bases from J, the gap between germline ends came to 8 bases. Germline V gives CDR1 MNHNS, CDR2 SASEGT. This CDR3 is built from 12 residues.

This clone was detected only a few times. The chain uses TRBV18 and TRBJ1-4; D gene ambiguous. Between the trimmed V and J ends, which lost 2 bases and 5 bases, there was a span of 9 bases. The CDR3 is 14 residues long. Germline V CDR1 and CDR2: KGHSH, LQKENI. CDR3 sequence reads: CASSPYEGNEKLFF. The CDR3 nucleotides read TGTGCCAGCTCACCATATGAAGGAAATGAAAAACTGTTTTTT.

The rearrangement joins TRBV19 to TRBJ1-5; D is uncertain. V was pared by 6 bases and J by 4 bases, with 13 bases between. Germline loops: CDR1 LNHDA, CDR2 SQIVND (reference sequence). CDR3 size: 14 residues. This chain's CDR3 is CASSIGLKNQPQHF. The CDR3 DNA reads TGTGCCAGTAGCATCGGTCTAAAAAATCAGCCCCAGCATTTT.

The chain recombines TRBV6-5 with TRBJ2-1; D not certain. Trimming cost V 6 bases and J 7 bases, with 10 bases left between them. This CDR3 has 12 amino acids. Germline V gene lookup returns CDR1 MNHEY and CDR2 SVGAGI. In DNA, the CDR3 is TGTGCCAGCAGGGGTCGAAGGAATGAGCAGTTCTTC. Encoded protein: CASRGRRNEQFF.

V is TRBV4-2 and J is TRBJ1-1; D gene uncertain. Between the trimmed V and J ends, which lost 1 base and 4 bases, there was a span of 10 bases. The CDR3 contains 14 residues. Germline V gene data show CDR1 as LGHNA and CDR2 as YNFKEQ. The CDR3 bases are TGTGCCAGCAGCCAAGGTAGGGCGGGCACTGAAGCTTTCTTT. Translating gives CASSQGRAGTEAFF.

The chain uses TRBV6-1 and TRBJ2-2; 12 bases agree with TRBD2. The V and J ends lost 4 bases and 2 bases, in that order; junction bases with no gene match: 2. CDR1 is MNHNS and CDR2 is SASEGT in the germline V gene. There are 16 residues in the CDR3. The CDR3 DNA reads TGTGCCAGCAGTGCGACTAGCGGGAGTAACACCGGGGAGCTGTTTTTT. Translated, it gives CASSATSGSNTGELFF.